Listed here is a single T cell receptor (beta chain). Its antigen is not identified. Generated by immunoSEQ multiplex PCR, the TCRdb table keeps only in-frame clones and is missing some. The profile shows under 150,000 clones, roughly 84% of them singletons. The entry originates in a study of T cell responses to AZD1222 COVID-19 vaccine. Study results and limitations: Only 5 to 7 AZD1222 recipients tested seropositive at baseline. All repertoire sampling was performed exclusively after the peak T cell response. Among the donors, most were white British and more were female, and clonal diversity was possibly underestimated. A rise in Spike-specific TCR breadth and depth followed two AZD1222 doses.

Trimming shortened V by 2 bases and J by 9 bases, and 5 bases separated the two germline ends. The length of the CDR3 is 12 residues. Germline loops: CDR1 MNHEY, CDR2 SVGAGI. This receptor was identified in an adult in good health. The sample in question was peripheral blood, obtained on day 0 of AZD1222 vaccination. This chain uses TRBV6-5 with TRBJ1-6; D gene uncertain. The CDR3 reads CASSYRFSPLHF. The CDR3 nucleotides are TGTGCCAGCAGTTACAGGTTTTCACCCCTCCACTTT.